A single sample gave rise to the 2 T cell receptor beta chains below, sequenced in a study of radiotherapy plus CTLA-4 blockade in lung cancer. Libraries were prepared by immunoSEQ multiplex PCR; TCRdb keeps only in-frame clonotypes and omits some of them. Here the sample spans about 95,000 clones, about four fifths being singletons. The starting material was peripheral blood, obtained from a patient treated with radiotherapy plus ipilimumab. These receptors were taken from a human donor with non-small cell lung cancer who had stable disease on radiotherapy plus ipilimumab.

This chain uses TRBV30 with TRBJ1-4; 9 bases map to TRBD1. V trimming: 4 bases; J trimming: 7 bases; junction bases outside the gene matches: 19. The CDR3 contains 18 residues. Germline-derived CDR1 and CDR2 are GTSNPN and SVGIG (reference sequence). CDR3 protein: CAWTPGQGFSSWGEKLFF. The CDR3 DNA sequence: TGTGCCTGGACTCCGGGACAGGGTTTCTCTAGCTGGGGTGAAAAACTGTTTTTT.

In this sample, this clone turned up once. This rearrangement joins TRBV19 to TRBJ1-1, with 9 bases lining up with TRBD1. The trim removed 6 bases at V and 4 bases at J, leaving 12 bases unmatched. The CDR3 is 16 amino acids. CDR1 and CDR2 (germline): LNHDA, SQIVND (reference sequence). CDR3 nucleotide sequence: TGTGCCAGTAGCCAAAGAGGGACAGGGAGAGGCACTGAAGCTTTCTTT. As protein: CASSQRGTGRGTEAFF.